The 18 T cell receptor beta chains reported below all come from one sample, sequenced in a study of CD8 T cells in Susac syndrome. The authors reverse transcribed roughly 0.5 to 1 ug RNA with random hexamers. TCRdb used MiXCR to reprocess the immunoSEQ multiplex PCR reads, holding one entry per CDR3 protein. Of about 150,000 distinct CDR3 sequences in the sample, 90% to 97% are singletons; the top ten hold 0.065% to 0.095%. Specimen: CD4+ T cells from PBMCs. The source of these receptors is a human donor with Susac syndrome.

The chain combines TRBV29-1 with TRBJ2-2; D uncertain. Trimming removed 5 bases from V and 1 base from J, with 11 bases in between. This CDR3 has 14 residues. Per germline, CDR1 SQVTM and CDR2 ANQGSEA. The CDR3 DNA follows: TGCAGCGTTCGGCAGAAGTTGAACACCGGGGAGCTGTTTTTT. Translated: CSVRQKLNTGELFF.

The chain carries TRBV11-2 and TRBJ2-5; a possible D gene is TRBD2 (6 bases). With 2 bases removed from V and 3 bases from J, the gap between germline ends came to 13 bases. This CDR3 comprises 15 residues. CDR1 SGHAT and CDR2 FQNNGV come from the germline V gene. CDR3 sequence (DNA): TGTGCCAGCAGCTTATTGGCGGGAACAGAAGAGACCCAGTACTTC. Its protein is CASSLLAGTEETQYF.

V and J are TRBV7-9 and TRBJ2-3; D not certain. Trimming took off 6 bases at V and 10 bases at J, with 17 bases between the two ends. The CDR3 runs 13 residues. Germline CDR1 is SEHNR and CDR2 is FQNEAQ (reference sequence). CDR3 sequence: CASSLSGVNPQYF. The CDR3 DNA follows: TGTGCCAGCAGTTTATCGGGTGTTAATCCGCAGTATTTT.

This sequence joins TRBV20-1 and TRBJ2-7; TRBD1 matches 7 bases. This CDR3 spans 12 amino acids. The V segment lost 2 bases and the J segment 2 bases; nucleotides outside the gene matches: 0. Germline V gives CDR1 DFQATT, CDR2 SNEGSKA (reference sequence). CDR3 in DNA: TGCAGTGCTAGACAGGGGGCCTACGAGCAGTACTTC. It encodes CSARQGAYEQYF.

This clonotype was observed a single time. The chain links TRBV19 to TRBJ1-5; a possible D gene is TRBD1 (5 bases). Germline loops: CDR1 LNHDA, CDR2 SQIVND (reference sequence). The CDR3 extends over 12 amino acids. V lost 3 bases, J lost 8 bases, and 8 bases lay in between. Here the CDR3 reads CASSIRGEPQHF. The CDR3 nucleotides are TGTGCCAGTAGTATCCGGGGGGAGCCCCAGCATTTT.

Here the CDR3 reads CASSLARGVTYEQYF. The CDR3 bases are TGCGCCAGCAGCTTGGCCAGGGGAGTCACCTACGAGCAGTACTTC. The J gene is TRBJ2-7, the V gene TRBV5-1, with D perhaps matching TRBD1 (6 bases). This CDR3 is 15 amino acids long. The germline gives CDR1 SGHRS, CDR2 YFSETQ. V lost 0 bases to trimming and J lost 2 bases, with 12 bases between them.

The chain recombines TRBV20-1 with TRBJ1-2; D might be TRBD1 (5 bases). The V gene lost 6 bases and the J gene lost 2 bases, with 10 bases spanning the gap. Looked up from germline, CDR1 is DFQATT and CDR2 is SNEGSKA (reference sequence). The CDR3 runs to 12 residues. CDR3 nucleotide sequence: TGCAGTGCAGGGGTTGGCAACTATGGCTACACCTTC. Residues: CSAGVGNYGYTF.

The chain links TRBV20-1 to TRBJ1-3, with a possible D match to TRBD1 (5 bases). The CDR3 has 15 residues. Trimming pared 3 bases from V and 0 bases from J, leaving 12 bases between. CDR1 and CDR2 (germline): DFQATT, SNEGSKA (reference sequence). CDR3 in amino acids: CSASGSGVSGNTIYF. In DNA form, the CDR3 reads TGCAGTGCTAGTGGGTCGGGGGTCTCTGGAAACACCATATATTTT.

CDR3 amino acids: CASGRQGNTEAFF. DNA of the CDR3: TGCGCCAGCGGAAGACAGGGGAACACTGAAGCTTTCTTT. The chain employs TRBV5-1 and TRBJ1-1, with 7 bases aligning to TRBD1. The V segment lost 7 bases and the J segment 1 base; nucleotides outside the gene matches: 4. Germline CDR1 is SGHRS and CDR2 is YFSETQ. This CDR3 is 13 amino acids long. Supplemented by reference TRBV5-1 and TRBJ1-1, the full variable domain reads KAGVTQTPRYLIKTRGQQVTLSCSPISGHRSVSWYQQTPGQGLQFLFEYFSETQRNKGNFPGRFSGRQFSNSRSEMNVSTLELGDSALYLCASGRQGNTEAFFGQGTRLTVV.

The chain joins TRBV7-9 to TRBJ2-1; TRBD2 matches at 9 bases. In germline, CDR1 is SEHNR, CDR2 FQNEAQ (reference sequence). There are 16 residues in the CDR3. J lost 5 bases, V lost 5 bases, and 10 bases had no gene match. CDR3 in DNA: TGTGCCAGCAGCGTCGTTTTTGCGGGAGGGGACAATGAGCAGTTCTTC. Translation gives CASSVVFAGGDNEQFF.

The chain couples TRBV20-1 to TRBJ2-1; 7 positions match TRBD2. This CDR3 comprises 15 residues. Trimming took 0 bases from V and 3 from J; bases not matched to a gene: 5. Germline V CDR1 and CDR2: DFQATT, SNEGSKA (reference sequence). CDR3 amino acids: CSAREGGGYYNEQFF. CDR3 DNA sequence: TGCAGTGCTAGAGAGGGCGGGGGTTACTACAATGAGCAGTTCTTC.

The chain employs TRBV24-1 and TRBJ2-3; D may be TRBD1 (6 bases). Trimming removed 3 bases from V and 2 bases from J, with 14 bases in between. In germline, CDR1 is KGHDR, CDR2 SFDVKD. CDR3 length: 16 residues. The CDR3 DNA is TGTGCCACCAGTGATCCTGCCGGACAGCCCACAGATACGCAGTATTTT. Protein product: CATSDPAGQPTDTQYF.

CDR3 nucleotide sequence: TGCGCCAGCAGCCAAGTCAGGGCTGGGGCCAACGTCCTGACTTTC. Its protein product is CASSQVRAGANVLTF. The chain recombines TRBV4-1 with TRBJ2-6, with D possibly matching TRBD1 (5 bases). CDR1 is MGHRA, CDR2 YSYEKL, per germline. V dropped 1 base and J dropped 2 bases, with 6 bases sitting between them. This CDR3 comprises 15 residues.

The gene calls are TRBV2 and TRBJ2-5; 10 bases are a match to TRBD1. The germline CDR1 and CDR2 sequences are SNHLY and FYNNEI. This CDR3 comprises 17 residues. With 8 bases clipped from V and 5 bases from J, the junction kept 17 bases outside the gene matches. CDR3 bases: TGTGCCAGCGGCCTTCCTTCTGGACAGGGGGGTGTGGAGACCCAGTACTTC. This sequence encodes CASGLPSGQGGVETQYF.

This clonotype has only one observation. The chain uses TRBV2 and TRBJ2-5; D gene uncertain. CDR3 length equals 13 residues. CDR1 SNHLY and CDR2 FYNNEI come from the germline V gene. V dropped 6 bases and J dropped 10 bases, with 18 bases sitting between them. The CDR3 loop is CASSALASWGQYF. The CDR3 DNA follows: TGTGCCAGCAGCGCGCTTGCCTCCTGGGGCCAGTACTTC.

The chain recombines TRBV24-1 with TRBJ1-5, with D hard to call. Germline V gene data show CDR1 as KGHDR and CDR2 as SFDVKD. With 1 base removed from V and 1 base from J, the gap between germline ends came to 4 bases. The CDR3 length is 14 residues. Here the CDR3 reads CATSDLSSNQPQHF. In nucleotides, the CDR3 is TGTGCCACCAGTGATTTATCCAGCAATCAGCCCCAGCATTTT.

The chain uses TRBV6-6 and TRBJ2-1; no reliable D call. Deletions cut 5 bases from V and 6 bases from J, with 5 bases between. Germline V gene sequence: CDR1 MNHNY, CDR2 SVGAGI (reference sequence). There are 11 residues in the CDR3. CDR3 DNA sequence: TGTGCCAGCAGTAACCCCAATGAGCAGTTCTTC. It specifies CASSNPNEQFF.

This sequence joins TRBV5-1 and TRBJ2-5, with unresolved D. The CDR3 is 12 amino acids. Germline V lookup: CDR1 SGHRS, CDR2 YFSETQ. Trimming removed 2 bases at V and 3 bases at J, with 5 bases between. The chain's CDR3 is CASSFSKETQYF. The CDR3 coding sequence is TGCGCCAGCAGCTTTAGCAAAGAGACCCAGTACTTC.